This TCR beta chain was documented in a study of human T cells and chemical hapten exposure. Study at large: TCR yields per sample varied mostly from small pooled library volume differences.

Turning to this clonotype: The antigen remains undetermined.

The time point here: patch test 3, about 24 weeks after DPC sensitization. Treatment given: therapeutic diphenylcyclopropenone sensitization with weekly scalp DPC. V was cut by 6 bases and J by 6 bases, with 8 bases left in between. Germline-derived CDR1 and CDR2 are MDHEN and SYDVKM. This CDR3 spans 12 amino acids. TCRdb reprocessed the RACE reads with MiXCR, giving one entry per CDR3 protein. The table has some 79,000 distinct CDR3 sequences, under 14% seen once. Whole-study results and caveats: Relative to control repertoires, expanded TCRs gave rise to significantly more large CDR3 similarity clusters. There was alopecia in the donors, so their immune response may differ from that of healthy people.

The sample was whole blood, taken in connection with sensitization to the hapten diphenylcyclopropenone (DPC). This sequence was found in a woman between 45 and 65 years old with alopecia areata. Some clones in this sample may be carry-over from other donors' samples. The chain combines TRBV28 with TRBJ1-4; no firm D call. The CDR3 nucleotides are TGTGCCAGCAGGCTACTCGATGAAAAACTGTTTTTT. Protein sequence: CASRLLDEKLFF. The variable domain in full, with the rest retrieved from reference TRBV28 and TRBJ1-4, is DVKVTQSSRYLVKRTGEKVFLECVQDMDHENMFWYRQDPGLGLRLIYFSYDVKMKEKGDIPEGYSVSREKKERFSLILESASTNQTSMYLCASRLLDEKLFFGSGTQLSVL.